This TCR beta chain was observed in a study of blood T cell repertoires in COVID-19. This clone has just one count. Assay: immunoSEQ multiplex PCR; the TCRdb copy retains only in-frame clones and omits some. The data show 150,000 to 200,000 clones, approximately 80% seen once. CDR1 is MRHNA and CDR2 is SNTAGT in the germline V gene. This CDR3 is 13 amino acids long. The junction had 3 bases not matched to a gene; V was cut back by 0 bases and J by 9 bases. This chain joins TRBV6-4 and TRBJ1-1, with 8 positions matching TRBD1. Material: PBMCs or T cells enriched from blood (not recorded which). The origin of this receptor is a woman in her sixties or seventies who had recovered from COVID-19. CDR3 coding DNA: TGTGCCAGCAGTGACTCGACAGGGGTTAAAGCTTTCTTT. As protein: CASSDSTGVKAFF.